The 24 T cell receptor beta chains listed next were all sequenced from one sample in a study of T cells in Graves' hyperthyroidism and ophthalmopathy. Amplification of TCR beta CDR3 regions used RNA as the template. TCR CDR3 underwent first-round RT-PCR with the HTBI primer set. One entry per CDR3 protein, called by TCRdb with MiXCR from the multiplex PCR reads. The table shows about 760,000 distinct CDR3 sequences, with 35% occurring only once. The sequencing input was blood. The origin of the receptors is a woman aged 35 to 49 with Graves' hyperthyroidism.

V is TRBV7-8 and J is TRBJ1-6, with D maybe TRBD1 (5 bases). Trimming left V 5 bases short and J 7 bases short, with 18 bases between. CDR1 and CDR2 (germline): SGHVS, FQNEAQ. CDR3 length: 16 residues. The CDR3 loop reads CASSTGWGVLNSPLHF. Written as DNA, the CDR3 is TGTGCCAGCAGCACCGGATGGGGGGTCCTGAATTCACCCCTCCACTTT.

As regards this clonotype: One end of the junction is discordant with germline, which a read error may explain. CDR3 DNA: TGTGCCAGCAGTTACGCTTGGGTCGAAGGGAATGAAAAACTGTTTTTT. Its protein product is CASSYAWVEGNEKLFF. This sequence joins TRBV10-3 and TRBJ1-4; no clear D gene. The CDR3 covers 16 residues. CDR1 ENHRY and CDR2 SYGVKD come from the germline V gene.

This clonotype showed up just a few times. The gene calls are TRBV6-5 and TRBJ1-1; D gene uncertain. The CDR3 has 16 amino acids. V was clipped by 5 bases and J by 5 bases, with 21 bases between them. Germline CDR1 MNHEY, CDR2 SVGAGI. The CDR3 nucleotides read TGTGCCAGCAGTCCGAAGACACTATTGGCTTGGACTGAAGCTTTCTTT. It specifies CASSPKTLLAWTEAFF.

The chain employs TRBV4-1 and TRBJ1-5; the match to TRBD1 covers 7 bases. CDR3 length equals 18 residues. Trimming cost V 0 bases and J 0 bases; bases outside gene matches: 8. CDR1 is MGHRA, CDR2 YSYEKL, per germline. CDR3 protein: CASSQERQGIGSNQPQHF. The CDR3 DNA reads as TGCGCCAGCAGCCAAGAGAGACAGGGAATAGGTAGCAATCAGCCCCAGCATTTT.

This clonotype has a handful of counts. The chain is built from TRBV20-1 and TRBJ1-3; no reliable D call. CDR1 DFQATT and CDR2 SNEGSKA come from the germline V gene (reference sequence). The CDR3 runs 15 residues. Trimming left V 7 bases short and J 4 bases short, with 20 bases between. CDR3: CSVNHPGSRGNTIYF. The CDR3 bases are TGCAGTGTAAATCATCCGGGATCGAGGGGAAACACCATATATTTT.

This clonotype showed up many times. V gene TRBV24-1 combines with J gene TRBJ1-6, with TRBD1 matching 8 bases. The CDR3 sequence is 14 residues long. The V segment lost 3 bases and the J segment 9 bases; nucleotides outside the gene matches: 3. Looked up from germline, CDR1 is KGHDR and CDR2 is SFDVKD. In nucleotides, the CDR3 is TGTGCCACCAGTGATACAGACAGGGGTTCACCCCTCCACTTT. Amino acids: CATSDTDRGSPLHF.

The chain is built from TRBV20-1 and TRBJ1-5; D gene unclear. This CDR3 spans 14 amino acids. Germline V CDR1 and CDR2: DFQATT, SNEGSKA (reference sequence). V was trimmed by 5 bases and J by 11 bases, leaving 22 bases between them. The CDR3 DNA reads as TGCAGTGCTTGGAAGTGGGAGGGCCTGAAGACCCAGCATTTT. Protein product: CSAWKWEGLKTQHF.

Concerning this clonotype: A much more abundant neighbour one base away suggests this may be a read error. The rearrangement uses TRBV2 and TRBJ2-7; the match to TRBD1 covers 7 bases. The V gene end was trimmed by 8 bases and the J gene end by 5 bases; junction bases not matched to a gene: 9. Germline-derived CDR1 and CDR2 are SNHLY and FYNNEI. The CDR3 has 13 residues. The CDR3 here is CASDRDIGHEQYF. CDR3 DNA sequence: TGTGCCAGCGACAGGGACATTGGGCACGAGCAGTACTTC. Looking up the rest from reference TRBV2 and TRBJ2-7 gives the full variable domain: EPEVTQTPSHQVTQMGQEVILRCVPISNHLYFYWYRQILGQKVEFLVSFYNNEISEKSEIFDDQFSVERPDGSNFTLKIRSTKLEDSAMYFCASDRDIGHEQYFGPGTRLTVT.

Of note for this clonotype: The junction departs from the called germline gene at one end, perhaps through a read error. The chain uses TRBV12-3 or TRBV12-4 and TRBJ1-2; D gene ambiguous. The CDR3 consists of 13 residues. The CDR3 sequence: CASSSTGNYGCTF. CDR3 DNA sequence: TGTGCCAGCAGTTCAACTGGGAACTATGGCTGCACCTTC.

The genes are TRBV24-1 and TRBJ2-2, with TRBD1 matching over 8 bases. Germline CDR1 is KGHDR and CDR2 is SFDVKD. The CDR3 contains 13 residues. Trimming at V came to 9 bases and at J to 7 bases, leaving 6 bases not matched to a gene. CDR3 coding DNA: TGTGCCACCCGTCGCGGGACAGGCGGGGAGCTGTTTTTT. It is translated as CATRRGTGGELFF.

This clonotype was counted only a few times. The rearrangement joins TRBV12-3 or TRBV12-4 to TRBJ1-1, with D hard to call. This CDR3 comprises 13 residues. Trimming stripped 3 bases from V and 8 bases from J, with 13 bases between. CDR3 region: CASSFPGIREAFF. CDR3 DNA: TGTGCCAGCAGTTTTCCCGGGATCAGAGAAGCTTTCTTT.

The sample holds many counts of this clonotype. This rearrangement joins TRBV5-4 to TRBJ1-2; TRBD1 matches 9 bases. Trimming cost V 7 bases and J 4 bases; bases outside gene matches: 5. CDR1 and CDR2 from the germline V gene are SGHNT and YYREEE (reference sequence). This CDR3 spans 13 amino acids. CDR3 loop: CASGDRVTYGYTF. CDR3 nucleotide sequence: TGTGCCAGCGGGGACAGGGTCACCTATGGCTACACCTTC.

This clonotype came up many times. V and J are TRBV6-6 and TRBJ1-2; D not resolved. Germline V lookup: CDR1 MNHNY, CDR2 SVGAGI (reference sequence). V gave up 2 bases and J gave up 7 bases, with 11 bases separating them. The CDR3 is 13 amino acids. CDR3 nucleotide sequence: TGTGCCAGCAGTTACATAGGGTACGGTGGCTACACCTTC. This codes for CASSYIGYGGYTF.

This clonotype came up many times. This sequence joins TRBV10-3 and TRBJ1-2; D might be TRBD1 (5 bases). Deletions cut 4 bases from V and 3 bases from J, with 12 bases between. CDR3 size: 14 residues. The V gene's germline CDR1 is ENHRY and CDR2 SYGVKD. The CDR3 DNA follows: TGTGCCATCAGTGGATCGGGGGGGGACTATGGCTACACCTTC. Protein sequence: CAISGSGGDYGYTF.

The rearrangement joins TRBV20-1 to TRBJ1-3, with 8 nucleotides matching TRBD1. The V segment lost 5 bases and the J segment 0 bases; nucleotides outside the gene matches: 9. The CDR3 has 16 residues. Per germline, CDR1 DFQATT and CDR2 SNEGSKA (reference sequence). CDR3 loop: CSAEMGQVNSGNTIYF. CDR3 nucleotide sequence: TGCAGTGCTGAGATGGGACAGGTCAACTCTGGAAACACCATATATTTT.

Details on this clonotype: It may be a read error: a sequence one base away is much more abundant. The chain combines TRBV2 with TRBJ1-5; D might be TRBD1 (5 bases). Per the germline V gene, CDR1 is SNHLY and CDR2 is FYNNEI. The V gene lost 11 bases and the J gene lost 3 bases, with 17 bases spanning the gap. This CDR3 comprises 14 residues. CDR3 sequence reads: CAGGSGADNQPQHF. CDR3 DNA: TGTGCCGGGGGGTCCGGGGCAGACAATCAGCCCCAGCATTTT.

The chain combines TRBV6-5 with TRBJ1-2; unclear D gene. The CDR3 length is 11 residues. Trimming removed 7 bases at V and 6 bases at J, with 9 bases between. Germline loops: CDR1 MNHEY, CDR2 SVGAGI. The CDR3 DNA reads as TGTGCCAGCACCGACCGGGATGGCTACACCTTC. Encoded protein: CASTDRDGYTF.

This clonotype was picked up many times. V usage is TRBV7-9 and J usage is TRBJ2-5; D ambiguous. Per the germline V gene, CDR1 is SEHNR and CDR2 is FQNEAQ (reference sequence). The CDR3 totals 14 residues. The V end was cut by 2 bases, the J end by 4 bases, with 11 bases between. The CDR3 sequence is CASSLSAELETQYF. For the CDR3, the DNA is TGTGCCAGCAGCTTATCAGCAGAACTAGAGACCCAGTACTTC.

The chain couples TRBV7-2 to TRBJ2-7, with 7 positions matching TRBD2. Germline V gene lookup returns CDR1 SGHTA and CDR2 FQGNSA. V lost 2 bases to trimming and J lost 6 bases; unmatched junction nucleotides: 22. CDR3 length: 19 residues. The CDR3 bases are TGTGCCAGCAGCTTATTGGGGAGCTACGCGCGGGAGATGCACCGCGAGCAGTACTTC. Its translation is CASSLLGSYAREMHREQYF.

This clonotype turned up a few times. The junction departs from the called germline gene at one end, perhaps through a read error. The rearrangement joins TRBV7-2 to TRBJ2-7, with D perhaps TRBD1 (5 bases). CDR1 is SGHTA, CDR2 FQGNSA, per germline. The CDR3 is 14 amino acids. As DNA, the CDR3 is TGCGCCAGCAGCCAAGGTTCAGGGAACTACGAGCAGTACTTC. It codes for CASSQGSGNYEQYF. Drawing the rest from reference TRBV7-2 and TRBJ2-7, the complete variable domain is GAGVSQSPSNKVTEKGKDVELRCDPISGHTALYWYRQSLGQGLEFLIYFQGNSAPDKSGLPSDRFSAERTGGSVSTLTIQRTQQEDSAVYLCASSQGSGNYEQYFGPGTRLTVT.

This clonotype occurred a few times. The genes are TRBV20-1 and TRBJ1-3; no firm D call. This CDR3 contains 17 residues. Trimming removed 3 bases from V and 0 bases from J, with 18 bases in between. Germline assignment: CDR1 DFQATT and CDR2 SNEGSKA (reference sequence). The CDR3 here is CSASPLFIGASGNTIYF. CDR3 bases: TGCAGTGCTAGCCCATTATTCATCGGTGCCTCTGGAAACACCATATATTTT.

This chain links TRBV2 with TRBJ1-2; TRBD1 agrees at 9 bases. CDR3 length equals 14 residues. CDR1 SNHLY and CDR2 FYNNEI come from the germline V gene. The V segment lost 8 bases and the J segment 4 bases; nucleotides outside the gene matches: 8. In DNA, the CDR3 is TGTGCCAGCGGTAACCTGGGACAGGGCTATGGCTACACCTTC. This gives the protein CASGNLGQGYGYTF.

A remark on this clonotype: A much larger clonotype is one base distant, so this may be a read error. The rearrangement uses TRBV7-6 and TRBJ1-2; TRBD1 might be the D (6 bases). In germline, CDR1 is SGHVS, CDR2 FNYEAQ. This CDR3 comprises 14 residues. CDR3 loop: CASNLMGGREGYTF. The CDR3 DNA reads TGTGCCAGCAACTTAATGGGGGGGCGGGAAGGCTACACCTTC.

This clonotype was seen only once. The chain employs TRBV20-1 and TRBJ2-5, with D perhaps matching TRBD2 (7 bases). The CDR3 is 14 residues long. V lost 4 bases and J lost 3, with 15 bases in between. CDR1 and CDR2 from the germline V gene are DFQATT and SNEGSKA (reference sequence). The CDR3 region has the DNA TGCAGTGCTATGGGGGGAGGGGGGAAAGAGACCCAGTACTTC. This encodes CSAMGGGGKETQYF.